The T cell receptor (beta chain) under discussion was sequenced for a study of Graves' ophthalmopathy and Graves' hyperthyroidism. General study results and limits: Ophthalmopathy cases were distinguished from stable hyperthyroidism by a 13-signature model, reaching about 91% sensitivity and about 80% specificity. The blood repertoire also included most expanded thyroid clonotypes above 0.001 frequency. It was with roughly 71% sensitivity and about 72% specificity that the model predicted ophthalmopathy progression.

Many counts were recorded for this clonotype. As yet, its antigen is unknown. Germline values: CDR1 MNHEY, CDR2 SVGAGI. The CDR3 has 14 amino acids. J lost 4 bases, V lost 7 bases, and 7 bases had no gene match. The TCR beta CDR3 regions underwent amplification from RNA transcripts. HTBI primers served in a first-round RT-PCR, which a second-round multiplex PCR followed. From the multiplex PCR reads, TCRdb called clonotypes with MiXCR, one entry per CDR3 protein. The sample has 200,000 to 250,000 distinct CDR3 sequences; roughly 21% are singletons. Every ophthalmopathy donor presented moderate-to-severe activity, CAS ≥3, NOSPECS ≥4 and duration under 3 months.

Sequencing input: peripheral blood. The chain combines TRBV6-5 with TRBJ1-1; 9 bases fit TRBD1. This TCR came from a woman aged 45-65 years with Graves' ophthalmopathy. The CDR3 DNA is TGTGCCAGCAATACAGGGGGCCTTGGCACTGAAGCTTTCTTT. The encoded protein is CASNTGGLGTEAFF.